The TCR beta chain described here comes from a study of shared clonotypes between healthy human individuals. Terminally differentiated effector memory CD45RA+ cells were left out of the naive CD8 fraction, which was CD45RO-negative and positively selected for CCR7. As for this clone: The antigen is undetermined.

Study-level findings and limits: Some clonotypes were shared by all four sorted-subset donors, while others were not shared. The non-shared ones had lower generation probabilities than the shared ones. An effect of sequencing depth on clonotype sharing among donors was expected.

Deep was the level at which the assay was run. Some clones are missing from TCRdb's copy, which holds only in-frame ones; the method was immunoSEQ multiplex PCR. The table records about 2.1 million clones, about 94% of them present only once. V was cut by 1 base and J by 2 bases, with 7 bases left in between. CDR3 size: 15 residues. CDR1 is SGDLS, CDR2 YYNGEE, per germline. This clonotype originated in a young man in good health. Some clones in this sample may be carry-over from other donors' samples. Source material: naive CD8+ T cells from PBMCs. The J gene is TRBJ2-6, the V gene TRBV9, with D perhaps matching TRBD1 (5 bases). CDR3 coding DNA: TGTGCCAGCAGCGTACAGGGAACTGGGGCCAACGTCCTGACTTTC. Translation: CASSVQGTGANVLTF.